Each of the 12 T cell receptor beta chains below was sequenced from the same sample in a study of persistence of HIV-infected CD4 T cells. Overlapping HIV-1 Gag 15-mer peptides at about 1 ug per peptide per mL were used. Sorting selected CD4+ T cells upregulating both CD40 ligand and CD69. The immunoSEQ assay was version 4, run in survey mode. The protocol was immunoSEQ multiplex PCR, while the TCRdb copy is restricted to in-frame clones and leaves out a portion. The data contain about 9,200 clones, under 90% of them singletons. Which antigens these TCRs recognize remains unknown. Material: CD4+ T cells sorted from PBMCs after approximately 19-hour stimulation, obtained from a patient who received antiretroviral therapy. The receptor set was obtained from an adult woman with HIV who was CMV-seropositive.

This sequence joins TRBV20-1 and TRBJ2-5; the D gene is possibly TRBD2 (5 bases). With 3 bases removed from V and 3 bases from J, the gap between germline ends came to 5 bases. Germline CDR1 DFQATT, CDR2 SNEGSKA (reference sequence). This CDR3 has 11 residues. This CDR3 reads CSASGEETQYF. DNA of the CDR3: TGCAGTGCTAGCGGGGAAGAGACCCAGTACTTC.

A few counts support this clone. The gene calls are TRBV11-3 and TRBJ1-4, with 9 bases aligning to TRBD1. The length of the CDR3 is 15 residues. The V gene end was trimmed by 5 bases and the J gene end by 5 bases; junction bases not matched to a gene: 6. The germline gives CDR1 SGHNT, CDR2 YENEEA. Here the CDR3 reads CASSLGQGMNEKLFF. In DNA form, the CDR3 reads TGTGCCAGCAGCCTAGGACAGGGGATGAATGAAAAACTGTTTTTT.

This rearrangement joins TRBV28 to TRBJ1-1; TRBD1 matches 7 bases. CDR1 and CDR2 from the germline V gene are MDHEN and SYDVKM. The CDR3 length is 16 residues. The V gene end was trimmed by 4 bases and the J gene end by 1 base; junction bases not matched to a gene: 9. The CDR3 loop is CASSSLGGLGNTEAFF. Here the CDR3 DNA reads TGTGCCAGCAGTTCGTTAGGGGGCTTGGGGAACACTGAAGCTTTCTTT.

The chain carries TRBV4-1 and TRBJ1-5; unclear D gene. The germline gives CDR1 MGHRA, CDR2 YSYEKL. Between the trimmed V and J ends, which lost 1 base and 6 bases, there was a span of 7 bases. The CDR3 sequence is 13 residues long. The CDR3 DNA reads TGCGCCAGCAGCCAAGCCTCCCTTCAGCCCCAGCATTTT. Its protein product is CASSQASLQPQHF.

This chain's CDR3 is CASSPGVSYEQYF. DNA for the CDR3: TGCGCCAGCAGCCCAGGAGTCTCCTACGAGCAGTACTTC. The chain couples TRBV5-1 to TRBJ2-7, with D unresolved. Between the trimmed V and J ends, which lost 4 bases and 0 bases, there was a span of 8 bases. Germline lookup yields CDR1 SGHRS and CDR2 YFSETQ. CDR3 length: 13 amino acids.

As to this clone: This sample includes further DNA sequences coding for the same CDR3. The rearrangement joins TRBV5-1 to TRBJ2-1; weak D call: TRBD1 (6 bases). The ends were cut back, 6 bases at V and 7 bases at J, with 20 bases in the middle. This CDR3 spans 15 amino acids. Germline loops: CDR1 SGHRS, CDR2 YFSETQ. The CDR3 coding sequence is TGCGCCAGCACCCCGGCAGGGGCAGTAGGTAATGAGCAGTTCTTC. Encoded protein: CASTPAGAVGNEQFF.

The chain employs TRBV11-3 and TRBJ1-1; 10 bases are a match to TRBD1. Germline V gene lookup returns CDR1 SGHNT and CDR2 YENEEA. This CDR3 spans 14 amino acids. The trim removed 3 bases at V and 8 bases at J, leaving 6 bases unmatched. This chain's CDR3 is CASSFQTGGGEAFF. CDR3 nucleotide sequence: TGTGCCAGCAGCTTTCAGACAGGGGGCGGAGAAGCTTTCTTT.

V and J are TRBV6-5 and TRBJ1-4; 8 bases agree with TRBD1. The CDR3 totals 15 residues. Germline CDR1 reads MNHEY; CDR2 reads SVGAGI. Trimming took 5 bases from V and 2 from J; bases not matched to a gene: 4. The DNA of the CDR3 is TGTGCCAGCAGTCACCGGGACAGGACTAATGAAAAACTGTTTTTT. It is translated as CASSHRDRTNEKLFF.

This chain links TRBV18 with TRBJ1-1; no reliable D call. Germline V CDR1 and CDR2: KGHSH, LQKENI. Trimming shortened V by 6 bases and J by 4 bases, and 18 bases separated the two germline ends. The CDR3 contains 15 residues. CDR3 region: CASSPLYPGSTEAFF. CDR3 DNA: TGTGCCAGCTCTCCTTTGTACCCCGGTAGCACTGAAGCTTTCTTT.

The chain carries TRBV12-3 or TRBV12-4 and TRBJ1-2, with TRBD1 as a possible D gene (5 bases). The ends were cut back, 5 bases at V and 9 bases at J, with 13 bases in the middle. This CDR3 is built from 12 residues. The CDR3 sequence is CASSIAQGSYTF. CDR3 in DNA: TGTGCCAGCAGTATCGCCCAGGGCAGCTACACCTTC.

The chain recombines TRBV10-1 with TRBJ1-1; 7 nucleotides match TRBD1. Germline V lookup: CDR1 WNHNN, CDR2 SYGVQD (reference sequence). V was clipped by 2 bases and J by 2 bases; unmatched bases: 8. The CDR3 runs 16 residues. CDR3 region: CASSEVRGGGNTEAFF. The CDR3, as DNA: TGCGCCAGCAGTGAGGTTCGAGGGGGCGGAAACACTGAAGCTTTCTTT.

This clone was counted a single time. This chain links TRBV7-7 with TRBJ2-5; 8 positions match TRBD1. The J segment lost 5 bases and the V segment lost 5 bases, leaving 10 bases of the junction unmatched. This CDR3 is built from 15 residues. CDR1 and CDR2 from the germline V gene are SSHAT and FNYEAQ (reference sequence). CDR3 DNA: TGTGCCAGCAGCCCCCGGACAGGGTCTTACGAGACCCAGTACTTC. Encoded protein: CASSPRTGSYETQYF.